The text below deals with one T cell receptor (beta chain). What it binds is unknown. Naive CD8 cells comprised CD45RO-negative, CCR7-positively selected cells, excluding terminally differentiated effector memory CD45RA+ cells. The data are from a study of shared clonotypes between healthy human individuals. Looking at the study overall: Each donor had three CD4 naive, three CD4 memory, two CD8 naive and one CD8 memory plate. Whole-study results and caveats: A limitation of the genetic and exposure-history diversity represented arose from few donors. Naive subsets usually exceeded memory subsets in estimated richness.

Germline V lookup: CDR1 PRHDT, CDR2 FYEKMQ (reference sequence). The CDR3 has 14 residues. V lost 1 base, J lost 1 base, and 4 bases lay in between. Source study methods: Junction-only sequences without quality scores came from ImmunoSEQ, so filtering differed. Some clones are missing from TCRdb's copy, which holds only in-frame ones; the method was immunoSEQ multiplex PCR. V, J and clone size reflect that table, while D and trimming were determined from the DNA. Here the sample spans about 2 million clones, roughly 94% being singletons. This chain connects TRBV13 to TRBJ2-2; D gene ambiguous. The receptor was derived from a man aged 18-30 years in good health. Source material: naive CD8+ T cells sorted from blood. The CDR3 sequence: CASSLDVNTGELFF. CDR3 nucleotides: TGTGCCAGCAGCTTAGACGTGAACACCGGGGAGCTGTTTTTT.